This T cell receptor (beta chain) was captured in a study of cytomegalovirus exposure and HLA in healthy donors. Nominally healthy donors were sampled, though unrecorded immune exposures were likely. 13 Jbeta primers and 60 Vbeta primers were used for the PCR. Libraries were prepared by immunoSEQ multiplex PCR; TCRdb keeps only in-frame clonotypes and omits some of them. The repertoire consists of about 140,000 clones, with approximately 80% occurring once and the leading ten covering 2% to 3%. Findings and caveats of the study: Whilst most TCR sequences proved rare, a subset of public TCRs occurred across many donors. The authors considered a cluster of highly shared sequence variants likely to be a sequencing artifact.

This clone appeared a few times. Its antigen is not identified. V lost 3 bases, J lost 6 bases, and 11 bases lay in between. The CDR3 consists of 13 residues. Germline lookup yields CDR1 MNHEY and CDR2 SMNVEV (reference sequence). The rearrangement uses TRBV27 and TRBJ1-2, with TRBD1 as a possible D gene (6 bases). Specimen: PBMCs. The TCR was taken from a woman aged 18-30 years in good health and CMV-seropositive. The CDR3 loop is CASSFRQGNGYTF. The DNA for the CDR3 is TGTGCCAGCAGTTTTCGGCAGGGGAATGGCTACACCTTC.